These 4 T cell receptor beta chains came from one sample sequenced in a study of control samples from healthy donors and cancer patients. Produced via immunoSEQ multiplex PCR; TCRdb's table is partial and in-frame only. The sample contains under 95,000 clones, 75% to 90% of which appear only once. The material sequenced was blood. The receptors originated from a man aged 45-65 years in good health.

The rearrangement uses TRBV30 and TRBJ1-1; possible D gene TRBD1, 6 bases. This CDR3 has 14 amino acids. Germline V gene data show CDR1 as GTSNPN and CDR2 as SVGIG (reference sequence). V was cut by 0 bases and J by 8 bases, with 16 bases left in between. The CDR3 nucleotides are TGTGCCTGGAGTGTACCAGGGGCCCCAGGAGAAGCTTTCTTT. Translating gives CAWSVPGAPGEAFF.

This clone was observed a single time. This rearrangement joins TRBV5-1 to TRBJ2-1, with D tentatively TRBD2 (6 bases). This CDR3 is built from 14 residues. The germline gives CDR1 SGHRS, CDR2 YFSETQ. V lost 5 bases and J 3 bases, leaving 12 bases between the germline ends. The CDR3 sequence: CASSMGGDYNEQFF. In nucleotides, the CDR3 is TGCGCCAGCAGTATGGGGGGAGACTACAATGAGCAGTTCTTC. The full variable domain, in which reference TRBV5-1 and TRBJ2-1 provide the parts outside the CDR3, is KAGVTQTPRYLIKTRGQQVTLSCSPISGHRSVSWYQQTPGQGLQFLFEYFSETQRNKGNFPGRFSGRQFSNSRSEMNVSTLELGDSALYLCASSMGGDYNEQFFGPGTRLTVL.

This clone has just a few counts. The chain recombines TRBV5-1 with TRBJ2-1; D is perhaps TRBD2 (5 bases). This CDR3 region has 17 residues. The V and J ends lost 4 bases and 7 bases respectively, with 24 bases between them. In germline, CDR1 is SGHRS, CDR2 YFSETQ. The CDR3 loop reads CASSPRRGAGERNEQFF. DNA for the CDR3: TGCGCCAGCAGCCCCCGCCGTGGTGCGGGTGAGAGGAATGAGCAGTTCTTC.

V and J are TRBV9 and TRBJ2-7; D is uncertain. There are 15 residues in the CDR3. CDR1 and CDR2 from the germline V gene are SGDLS and YYNGEE. Trimming removed 0 bases from V and 3 bases from J, with 13 bases in between. As DNA, the CDR3 is TGTGCCAGCAGCGTAGAAGGGATCCCAGGCTACGAGCAGTACTTC. This sequence encodes CASSVEGIPGYEQYF.